The 9 T cell receptor beta chains below were found in one sample sequenced in a study of Ad26.COV2.S vaccination and SARS-CoV-2 variants (dated by TCRdb to the early 2020s). Library preparation was by the immunoSEQ multiplex PCR assay. TCRdb carries this immuneACCESS record with in-frame sequences only. Its versions omit some clonotypes, under half of them owing to an unresolved V gene in the studies checked, with the rest unexplained. This sample is represented by around 340,000 clones; about 86% of them were singletons. About 10% of the sample lies in the top ten. The label giving this sample's treatment or condition can be read as: roughly 19 received Ad26.COV2.S at low or high dose, single or two shots; about five received placebo; per-sample allocation not given. For vaccine and placebo recipients, the sequenced repertoires came from samples collected on day 63 after the first injection. Sequences were derived from peripheral blood, sampled in a trial of Ad26.COV2.S vaccine versus placebo. The source of these receptors is a person between 18 and 65 years old who received the Ad26.COV2.S COVID-19 vaccine or a placebo.

This rearrangement joins TRBV6-1 to TRBJ1-1; possible D gene TRBD1, 6 bases. The CDR3 contains 14 residues. Germline lookup yields CDR1 MNHNS and CDR2 SASEGT. Trimming pared 1 base from V and 6 bases from J, leaving 12 bases between. The CDR3, as DNA: TGTGCCAGCAGTGAAGTCGGGGGCAGCGCTGAAGCTTTCTTT. It codes for CASSEVGGSAEAFF.

This chain links TRBV6-2 or TRBV6-3 with TRBJ2-7; 8 positions agree with TRBD1. The V and J ends lost 4 bases and 5 bases, in that order; junction bases with no gene match: 4. Germline CDR1 reads MNHEY; CDR2 reads SVGEGT. CDR3 length: 13 amino acids. CDR3 coding DNA: TGTGCCAGCAGTTGGACAGGGACCAACGAGCAGTACTTC. Translating gives CASSWTGTNEQYF.

The chain recombines TRBV5-1 with TRBJ2-2; D unclear. Trimming pared 0 bases from V and 1 base from J, leaving 4 bases between. Germline V gene sequence: CDR1 SGHRS, CDR2 YFSETQ. The CDR3 consists of 14 residues. This CDR3 reads CASSLVLNTGELFF. The CDR3 DNA follows: TGCGCCAGCAGCTTGGTACTGAACACCGGGGAGCTGTTTTTT.

The J gene is TRBJ2-1, the V gene TRBV6-2 or TRBV6-3; 7 nucleotides agree with TRBD2. V trimming: 2 bases; J trimming: 5 bases; junction bases outside the gene matches: 12. CDR1 and CDR2 from the germline V gene are MNHEY and SVGEGT. The CDR3 spans 17 residues. CDR3 bases: TGTGCCAGCAGTTACAGGCCGTTGTATCTAGCGGACAATGAGCAGTTCTTC. Translated, it gives CASSYRPLYLADNEQFF.

This clone appeared a single time. The V and J genes are TRBV5-4 and TRBJ2-7; D not certain. Trimming took 0 bases from V and 2 from J, leaving 15 bases between them. Germline V CDR1 and CDR2: SGHNT, YYREEE (reference sequence). CDR3 length: 16 residues. The CDR3 DNA reads as TGTGCCAGCAGCTTGGTCCGGATAGGTAAGCCCTACGAGCAGTACTTC. It specifies CASSLVRIGKPYEQYF.

As concerns this clone: Its ends do not fully match the called genes, so a read error is possible. The rearrangement joins TRBV24-1 to TRBJ2-2; maybe TRBD1 (5 bases). Germline CDR1 reads KGHDR; CDR2 reads SFDVKD. The CDR3 runs to 18 residues. The CDR3 DNA reads as TGTGCCACCAGTGATTTGCAGAGAGTTGGGGCGAATACCGGGGAGCTGTTTTTT. Encoded protein: CATSDLQRVGANTGELFF.

The V gene is TRBV5-4, the J gene TRBJ2-5; unclear D gene. The V gene lost 0 bases and the J gene lost 0 bases, with 3 bases spanning the gap. Germline V gene lookup returns CDR1 SGHNT and CDR2 YYREEE (reference sequence). The CDR3 runs 13 residues. CDR3 bases: TGTGCCAGCAGCTTGGGGTACCAAGAGACCCAGTACTTC. This translates into CASSLGYQETQYF.

This chain links TRBV9 with TRBJ2-1, with TRBD2 matching 13 bases. With V trimmed by 3 bases and J by 10 bases, 7 bases remained unmatched. CDR1 is SGDLS, CDR2 YYNGEE, per germline. The CDR3 has 15 amino acids. The CDR3 here is CASSAGTSGKVEQFF. The DNA of the CDR3 is TGTGCCAGCAGCGCCGGGACTAGCGGGAAAGTGGAGCAGTTCTTC.

V gene TRBV7-2 combines with J gene TRBJ2-7, with 10 nucleotides matching TRBD1. The CDR3 is made up of 13 amino acids. Germline CDR1 is SGHTA and CDR2 is FQGNSA. V lost 5 bases to trimming and J lost 5 bases; unmatched junction nucleotides: 3. As DNA, the CDR3 is TGTGCCAGCAGCACGGGACAGGGGAACGAGCAGTACTTC. This sequence encodes CASSTGQGNEQYF. Full variable domain (remainder filled in from reference TRBV7-2 and TRBJ2-7): GAGVSQSPSNKVTEKGKDVELRCDPISGHTALYWYRQSLGQGLEFLIYFQGNSAPDKSGLPSDRFSAERTGGSVSTLTIQRTQQEDSAVYLCASSTGQGNEQYFGPGTRLTVT.